This entry lists 20 T cell receptor beta chains sequenced from one sample in a study of shared clonotypes between healthy human individuals. Data came from immunoSEQ multiplex PCR; TCRdb stores just in-frame clones and leaves some out. Among roughly 2 million clones listed, about 95% were seen once. Positive CCR7 selection of CD45RO-negative cells yielded the naive CD8 cells, and terminally differentiated effector memory CD45RA+ cells were excluded. The specimen was naive CD8+ T cells sorted from blood. Receptors originate from a young man in good health.

This chain connects TRBV13 to TRBJ1-4, with D unresolved. The V end was cut by 0 bases, the J end by 0 bases, with 11 bases between. Germline assignment: CDR1 PRHDT and CDR2 FYEKMQ (reference sequence). The CDR3 contains 17 residues. The DNA of the CDR3 is TGTGCCAGCAGCTTAGGGGCCGAGGGAGCAACTAATGAAAAACTGTTTTTT. Protein sequence: CASSLGAEGATNEKLFF.

The CDR3 here is CASSLGPAGEQYF. CDR3 bases: TGCGCCAGCAGCTTGGGACCCGCGGGGGAGCAGTACTTC. The rearrangement joins TRBV5-1 to TRBJ2-7, with a weak D call TRBD2 (6 bases). The CDR3 spans 13 residues. In germline, CDR1 is SGHRS, CDR2 YFSETQ. The ends were cut back, 0 bases at V and 7 bases at J, with 11 bases in the middle.

This chain joins TRBV7-9 and TRBJ2-2; TRBD1 is a possible D gene (6 bases). CDR3 length: 16 amino acids. The germline CDR1 and CDR2 sequences are SEHNR and FQNEAQ (reference sequence). Trimming removed 6 bases at V and 1 base at J, with 15 bases between. The CDR3, as DNA: TGTGCCAGCAGTTGGGACCCGGGACAGAACACCGGGGAGCTGTTTTTT. It specifies CASSWDPGQNTGELFF. The complete variable domain, with remaining parts taken from reference TRBV7-9 and TRBJ2-2, reads DTGVSQNPRHKITKRGQNVTFRCDPISEHNRLYWYRQTLGQGPEFLTYFQNEAQLEKSRLLSDRFSAERPKGSFSTLEIQRTEQGDSAMYLCASSWDPGQNTGELFFGEGSRLTVL.

This chain joins TRBV11-2 and TRBJ2-7, with 10 bases that match TRBD1. The CDR3 is 14 amino acids. Germline lookup yields CDR1 SGHAT and CDR2 FQNNGV. J lost 6 bases, V lost 0 bases, and 2 bases had no gene match. The CDR3 DNA sequence: TGTGCCAGCAGCTTAGAGGGACAGGGGTCCGAGCAGTACTTC. Protein: CASSLEGQGSEQYF.

A word on this clone: Additional DNA sequences in this sample encode the identical CDR3. V and J are TRBV4-3 and TRBJ2-1, with TRBD1 matching over 8 bases. Trimming removed 0 bases from V and 6 bases from J; junction bases left unmatched: 4. CDR3 size: 15 residues. Germline V gene sequence: CDR1 LGHNA, CDR2 YSLEER. DNA of the CDR3: TGCGCCAGCAGCCAAGATCTGGGACAGGTCAATGAGCAGTTCTTC. Its translation: CASSQDLGQVNEQFF.

The chain couples TRBV28 to TRBJ2-3; D ambiguous. CDR1 is MDHEN, CDR2 SYDVKM, per germline. This CDR3 spans 13 amino acids. Deletions cut 6 bases from V and 2 bases from J, with 9 bases between. The CDR3 loop reads CASSQMITDTQYF. CDR3 DNA: TGTGCCAGCAGCCAAATGATCACAGATACGCAGTATTTT.

The CDR3 region is CASSGLGNNEQFF. Here the CDR3 DNA reads TGTGCCAGCAGTGGTTTAGGAAACAATGAGCAGTTCTTC. This chain connects TRBV2 to TRBJ2-1; D is undetermined. CDR1 is SNHLY and CDR2 is FYNNEI in the germline V gene. The CDR3 is 13 amino acids. Between the trimmed V and J ends, which lost 4 bases and 5 bases, there was a span of 9 bases.

The V call is TRBV12-5, the J call TRBJ2-3; 9 nucleotides line up with TRBD2. CDR1 and CDR2 (germline): LGHNT, FRNRAP. The CDR3 is 16 residues long. Trimming took 6 bases from V and 4 from J; bases not matched to a gene: 11. In DNA, the CDR3 is TGTGCTAGTGGGATTGATAGCGGGAGACGTGCAGATACGCAGTATTTT. Its translation is CASGIDSGRRADTQYF.

The chain uses TRBV4-1 and TRBJ1-1, with 11 bases that match TRBD1. Germline V gives CDR1 MGHRA, CDR2 YSYEKL. V was clipped by 1 base and J by 0 bases; unmatched bases: 4. CDR3 length: 17 residues. This chain's CDR3 is CASSQGTGGGMNTEAFF. CDR3 in DNA: TGCGCCAGCAGCCAAGGGACAGGGGGCGGGATGAACACTGAAGCTTTCTTT.

Of note for this clone: Other DNA sequences in the sample encode the same CDR3. The V gene is TRBV7-9, the J gene TRBJ1-1; weak D call: TRBD1 (5 bases). V lost 5 bases, J lost 4 bases, and 11 bases lay in between. The CDR3 length is 13 residues. CDR1 is SEHNR and CDR2 is FQNEAQ in the germline V gene (reference sequence). The DNA of the CDR3 is TGTGCCAGCAGCCCCACGGGGGGCACTGAAGCTTTCTTT. This gives the protein CASSPTGGTEAFF.

The chain carries TRBV7-6 and TRBJ1-4, with D perhaps TRBD1 (5 bases). V shed 5 bases and J shed 3 bases, with 19 bases lying between them. Germline lookup yields CDR1 SGHVS and CDR2 FNYEAQ. This CDR3 spans 17 amino acids. DNA for the CDR3: TGTGCCAGCAGCCCCGACCCCCCTGGGGCCGCTAATGAAAAACTGTTTTTT. This gives the protein CASSPDPPGAANEKLFF.

The V and J genes are TRBV9 and TRBJ1-1; 7 bases map to TRBD1. From germline, CDR1 is SGDLS and CDR2 YYNGEE. The CDR3 extends over 14 amino acids. Trimming removed 5 bases from V and 3 bases from J; junction bases left unmatched: 7. Here the CDR3 reads CASREGDSYTEAFF. As DNA, the CDR3 is TGTGCCAGCAGGGAGGGGGACAGCTACACTGAAGCTTTCTTT.

The V and J genes are TRBV27 and TRBJ2-7; 9 nucleotides agree with TRBD1. Germline V gene sequence: CDR1 MNHEY, CDR2 SMNVEV (reference sequence). This CDR3 has 15 residues. The ends lost 5 bases at V and 5 bases at J; junction bases unmatched: 10. In nucleotides, the CDR3 is TGTGCCAGCAGTCTTATTGGGACAGGGTTCGACGAGCAGTACTTC. This codes for CASSLIGTGFDEQYF.

In its sample, this clone was seen once. The rearrangement uses TRBV27 and TRBJ1-1, with a weak D call TRBD1 (5 bases). The CDR3 runs 13 residues. Germline V lookup: CDR1 MNHEY, CDR2 SMNVEV (reference sequence). V lost 3 bases and J lost 6, with 11 bases in between. The DNA of the CDR3 is TGTGCCAGCAGTTTTGCAGGGCAGGCTGAAGCTTTCTTT. It translates to CASSFAGQAEAFF.

The V call is TRBV21-1, the J call TRBJ2-3; the tabulated D call, TRBD2, remains unverified against the DNA. TRBV21-1 corresponds to a pseudogene. The CDR3 spans 18 residues. The CDR3 nucleotides read TGTGCCAGCAGCAAACCTCCGGGGACTAGCGGGAGCACAGATACGCAGTATTTT. Translation: CASSKPPGTSGSTDTQYF.

This sequence joins TRBV7-6 and TRBJ2-1; unclear D gene. The V gene's germline CDR1 is SGHVS and CDR2 FNYEAQ. The CDR3 loop spans 13 amino acids. Trimming removed 0 bases at V and 7 bases at J, with 7 bases between. The CDR3 DNA reads as TGTGCCAGCAGCTTAGCGGTAGTAAATGAGCAGTTCTTC. Protein: CASSLAVVNEQFF.

This clone was counted only a few times. The chain combines TRBV25-1 with TRBJ1-4, with D uncertain. The CDR3 contains 12 residues. V was shortened by 4 bases and J by 7 bases, with 7 bases between the two germline ends. In germline, CDR1 is MGHDK, CDR2 SYGVNS. The CDR3 DNA sequence: TGTGCCAGCAGTGTCCGGGGTGAAAAACTGTTTTTT. As protein: CASSVRGEKLFF.

The gene calls are TRBV4-3 and TRBJ2-3, with 9 bases identical to TRBD1. Unmatched junction bases numbered 13, after V lost 1 base and J lost 5 bases. CDR3 length: 18 residues. The germline CDR1 and CDR2 sequences are LGHNA and YSLEER. The CDR3 sequence is CASSQGTLGDRVEDTQYF. In DNA, the CDR3 is TGCGCCAGCAGCCAAGGGACCTTGGGGGACAGGGTGGAAGATACGCAGTATTTT.

This chain joins TRBV29-1 and TRBJ2-1; 9 nucleotides agree with TRBD2. The V and J ends lost 7 bases and 0 bases, in that order; junction bases with no gene match: 7. The CDR3 extends over 15 amino acids. Germline-derived CDR1 and CDR2 are SQVTM and ANQGSEA. CDR3 region: CSGLGLASSYNEQFF. In nucleotides, the CDR3 is TGCAGCGGCCTCGGACTAGCGAGCTCCTACAATGAGCAGTTCTTC.

This chain links TRBV9 with TRBJ2-7, with D possibly matching TRBD1 (6 bases). CDR1 SGDLS and CDR2 YYNGEE come from the germline V gene. This CDR3 region has 15 residues. With 4 bases removed from V and 3 bases from J, the gap between germline ends came to 17 bases. The CDR3 is CASSLTDSPFYEQYF. As DNA, the CDR3 is TGTGCCAGCAGCCTTACGGACAGCCCCTTCTACGAGCAGTACTTC.